This T cell receptor (beta chain) derives from a study of shared clonotypes between healthy human individuals. Overall study: With ages of 18 to 49, the donors were two women and a few men. Study-level findings and limits: Larger richness was generally estimated for naive than memory subsets.

Clones were read by immunoSEQ multiplex PCR, and TCRdb kept only the in-frame ones, dropping some. There are over 1.4 million clones in the sample; 95% to 97% occur only once, and about 1% lies in the top ten. The CDR3 contains 14 residues. CDR1 is SGHTA, CDR2 FQGNSA, per germline. Trimming removed 7 bases at V and 6 bases at J, with 16 bases between. About this clone: Its antigen is undetermined.

The material sequenced was naive CD4+ T cells sorted from blood. Described subset: CD45RA+ positively selected. The source is a man under 40 in good health. The rearrangement uses TRBV7-2 and TRBJ1-5; D possibly corresponds to TRBD1 (6 bases). CDR3 DNA sequence: TGTGCCAGCACCTTTGACAGGTTGGGTCAGCCCCAGCATTTT. Encoded protein: CASTFDRLGQPQHF.